Listed below are T cell receptor beta chains from one sample, sequenced in a study of cytomegalovirus exposure and HLA in healthy donors. Sequencing was performed with immunoSEQ multiplex PCR; in TCRdb, only in-frame clones are kept and a portion is missing. The sample lists around 100,000 clones; just under 80% were seen once. The sequencing input was PBMCs. Receptor source: a man aged 25 to 40 in good health and CMV-seronegative. Both conserved end residues are trimmed from each CDR3.

TRBV2	TRBJ1-3	ATKGDGNTIY
TRBV7-9	TRBJ2-7	ASSPQEPQKGQY
TRBV5-1	TRBJ1-1	ASSVGQNTEAF
TRBV28	TRBJ1-5	ASSLSGGGNQPQH
TRBV19	TRBJ2-2	ATEAANTGELF
TRBV27	TRBJ2-7	ASSSNNYEQY
TRBV30	TRBJ1-2	AWSGQGYGYT
TRBV27	NA	ASSFSRGPLLYEQY
TRBV6-5	TRBJ2-1	ASSLAGEGITIEQF
TRBV7-2	TRBJ2-1	ASSLDVGLREQF
TRBV12-5	TRBJ2-7	ASGLVRGTRIEQY
TRBV2	TRBJ1-3	ASRVQGTSGNTIY
TRBV7-2	TRBJ2-7	ASSSSLAGGEYEQY
TRBV28	TRBJ1-5	ATREGRQPQH
TRBV2	TRBJ2-5	ASSGGTSRETQY
TRBV10-1	TRBJ2-7	ASSRDRVSYEQY
TRBV11-2	TRBJ2-1	ASRPPGRGGRGNEQF
TRBV4-1	TRBJ2-1	ASRLAGGPGEQF
TRBV18	TRBJ1-1	ASSQDRTGPRDTEAF
TRBV6-5	TRBJ2-7	ASNQPPGGDEQY
TRBV29-1	TRBJ1-5	SVEADRAGQPQH
TRBV9	TRBJ2-5	ASSVGLSNGETQY
TRBV9	TRBJ2-3	ASSVGSADTQY
TRBV7-8	TRBJ1-1	ASSLGAGLNTEAF
TRBV7-9	TRBJ2-1	ASKGQGGVEQF
TRBV5-1	TRBJ1-1	ASSLSAGGINTEAF
TRBV14	TRBJ1-1	ASSLIFDTEAF
TRBV5-1	TRBJ2-3	ASKVLGTDTQY
TRBV28	TRBJ1-3	ATLTGAGNTIY
TRBV4-1	TRBJ2-2	ASRDRGRGTGELF
TRBV29-1	TRBJ2-7	SVLYGDRPSYEQY
TRBV7-2	TRBJ2-3	ASSLGGRGGDTQY
TRBV18	TRBJ2-7	ASSPGQGATYEQY
TRBV2	TRBJ1-2	ASSEQGAVYGYT
TRBV16	TRBJ1-4	ASSLHQGYTNEKLF